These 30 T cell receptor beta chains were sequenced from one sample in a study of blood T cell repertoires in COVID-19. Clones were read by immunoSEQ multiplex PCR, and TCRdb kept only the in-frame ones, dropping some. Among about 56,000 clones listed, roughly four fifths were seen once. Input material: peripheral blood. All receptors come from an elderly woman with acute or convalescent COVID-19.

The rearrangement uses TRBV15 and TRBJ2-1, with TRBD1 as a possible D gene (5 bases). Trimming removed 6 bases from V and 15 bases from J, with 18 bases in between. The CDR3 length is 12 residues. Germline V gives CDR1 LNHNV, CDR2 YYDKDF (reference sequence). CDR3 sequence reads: CATSPAGNGPFF. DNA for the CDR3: TGTGCCACCAGTCCTGCAGGGAATGGTCCGTTCTTC. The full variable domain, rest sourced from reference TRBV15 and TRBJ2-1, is DAMVIQNPRYQVTQFGKPVTLSCSQTLNHNVMYWYQQKSSQAPKLLFHYYDKDFNNEADTPDNFQSRRPNTSFCFLDIRSPGLGDTAMYLCATSPAGNGPFFGPGTRLTVL.

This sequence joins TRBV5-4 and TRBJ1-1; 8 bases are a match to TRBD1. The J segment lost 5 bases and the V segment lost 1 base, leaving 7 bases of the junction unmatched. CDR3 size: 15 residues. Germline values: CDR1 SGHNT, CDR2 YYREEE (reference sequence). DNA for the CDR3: TGTGCCAGCAGCTTGCAGCAGGGGGCAGGGACTGAAGCTTTCTTT. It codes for CASSLQQGAGTEAFF. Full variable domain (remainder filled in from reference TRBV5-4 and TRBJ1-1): ETGVTQSPTHLIKTRGQQVTLRCSSQSGHNTVSWYQQALGQGPQFIFQYYREEENGRGNFPPRFSGLQFPNYSSELNVNALELDDSALYLCASSLQQGAGTEAFFGQGTRLTVV.

The CDR3, as DNA: TGCAGCGTTGATCGTCCGGACAGGGACACAGATACGCAGTATTTT. It codes for CSVDRPDRDTDTQYF. The gene calls are TRBV29-1 and TRBJ2-3; 8 bases are a match to TRBD1. CDR3 length: 15 residues. Germline lookup yields CDR1 SQVTM and CDR2 ANQGSEA. The J segment lost 2 bases and the V segment lost 3 bases, leaving 7 bases of the junction unmatched.

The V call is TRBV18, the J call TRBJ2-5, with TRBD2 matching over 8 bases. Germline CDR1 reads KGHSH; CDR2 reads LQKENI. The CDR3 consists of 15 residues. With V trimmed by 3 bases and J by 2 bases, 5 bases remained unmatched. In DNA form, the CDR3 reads TGTGCCAGCTCACCCCAGCGGGGGACACAAGAGACCCAGTACTTC. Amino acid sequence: CASSPQRGTQETQYF.

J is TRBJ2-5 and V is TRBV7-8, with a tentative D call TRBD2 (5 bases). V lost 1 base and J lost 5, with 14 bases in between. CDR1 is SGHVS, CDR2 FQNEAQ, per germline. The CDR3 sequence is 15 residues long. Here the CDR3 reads CASSLVTGERETQYF. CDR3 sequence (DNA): TGTGCCAGCAGCTTAGTAACCGGGGAACGGGAGACCCAGTACTTC. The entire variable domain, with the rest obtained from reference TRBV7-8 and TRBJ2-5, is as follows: GAGVSQSPRYKVAKRGQDVALRCDPISGHVSLFWYQQALGQGPEFLTYFQNEAQLDKSGLPSDRFFAERPEGSVSTLKIQRTQQEDSAVYLCASSLVTGERETQYFGPGTRLLVL.

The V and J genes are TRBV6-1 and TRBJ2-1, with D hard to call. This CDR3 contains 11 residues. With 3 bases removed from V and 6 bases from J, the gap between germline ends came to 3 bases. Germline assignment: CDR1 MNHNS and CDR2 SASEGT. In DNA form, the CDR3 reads TGTGCCAGCAGTGAGCGCAATGAGCAGTTCTTC. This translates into CASSERNEQFF.

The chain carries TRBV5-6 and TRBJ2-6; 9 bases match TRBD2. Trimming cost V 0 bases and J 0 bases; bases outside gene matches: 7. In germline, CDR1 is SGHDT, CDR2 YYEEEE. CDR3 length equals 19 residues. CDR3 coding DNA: TGTGCCAGCAGCTTGGCCCGACTAGCGGTCCGCTCTGGGGCCAACGTCCTGACTTTC. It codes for CASSLARLAVRSGANVLTF.

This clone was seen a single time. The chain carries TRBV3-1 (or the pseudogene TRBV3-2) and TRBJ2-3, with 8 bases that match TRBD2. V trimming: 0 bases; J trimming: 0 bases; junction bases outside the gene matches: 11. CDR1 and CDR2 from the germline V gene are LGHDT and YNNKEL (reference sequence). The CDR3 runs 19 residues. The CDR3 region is CASSQDGLGRGASTDTQYF. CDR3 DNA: TGTGCCAGCAGCCAAGATGGACTCGGGCGGGGGGCGAGCACAGATACGCAGTATTTT.

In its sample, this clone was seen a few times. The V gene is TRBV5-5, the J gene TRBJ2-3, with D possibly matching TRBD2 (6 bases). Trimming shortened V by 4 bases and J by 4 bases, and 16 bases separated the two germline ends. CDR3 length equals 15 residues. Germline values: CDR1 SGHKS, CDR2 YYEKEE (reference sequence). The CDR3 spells CASSGGLPRADTQYF. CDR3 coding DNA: TGTGCCAGCAGCGGGGGACTCCCAAGAGCAGATACGCAGTATTTT.

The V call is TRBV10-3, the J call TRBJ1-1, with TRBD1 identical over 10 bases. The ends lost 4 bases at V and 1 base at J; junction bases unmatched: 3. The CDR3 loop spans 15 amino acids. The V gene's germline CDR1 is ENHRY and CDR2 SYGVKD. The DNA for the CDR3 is TGTGCCATCAGTGCTTGGGACAGGGGGAACACTGAAGCTTTCTTT. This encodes CAISAWDRGNTEAFF.

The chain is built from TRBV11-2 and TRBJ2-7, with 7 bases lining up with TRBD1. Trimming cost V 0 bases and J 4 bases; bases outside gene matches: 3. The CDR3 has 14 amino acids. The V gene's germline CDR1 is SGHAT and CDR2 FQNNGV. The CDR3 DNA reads TGTGCCAGCAGCTTAGAACAGGGGTTGTACGAGCAGTACTTC. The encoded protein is CASSLEQGLYEQYF. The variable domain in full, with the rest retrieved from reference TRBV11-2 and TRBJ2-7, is EAGVAQSPRYKIIEKRQSVAFWCNPISGHATLYWYQQILGQGPKLLIQFQNNGVVDDSQLPKDRFSAERLKGVDSTLKIQPAKLEDSAVYLCASSLEQGLYEQYFGPGTRLTVT.

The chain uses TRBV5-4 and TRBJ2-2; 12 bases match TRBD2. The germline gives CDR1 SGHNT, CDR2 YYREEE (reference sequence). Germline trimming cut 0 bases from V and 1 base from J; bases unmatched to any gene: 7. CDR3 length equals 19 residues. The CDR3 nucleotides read TGTGCCAGCAGCTTGGGGCTAGCGGGGGGGCCACGGAACACCGGGGAGCTGTTTTTT. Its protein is CASSLGLAGGPRNTGELFF.

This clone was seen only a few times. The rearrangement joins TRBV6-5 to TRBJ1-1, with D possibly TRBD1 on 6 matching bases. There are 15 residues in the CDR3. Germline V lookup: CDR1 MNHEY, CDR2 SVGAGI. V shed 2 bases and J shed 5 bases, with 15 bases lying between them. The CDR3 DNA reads TGTGCCAGCAGTTACGTCCCGGGGGGCAGGACTGAAGCTTTCTTT. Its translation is CASSYVPGGRTEAFF.

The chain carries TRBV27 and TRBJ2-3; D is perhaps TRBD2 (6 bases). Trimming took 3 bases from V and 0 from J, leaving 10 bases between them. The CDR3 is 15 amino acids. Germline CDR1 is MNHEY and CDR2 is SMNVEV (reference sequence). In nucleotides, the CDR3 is TGTGCCAGCAGTTTGGCGGGATTTAGCACAGATACGCAGTATTTT. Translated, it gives CASSLAGFSTDTQYF.

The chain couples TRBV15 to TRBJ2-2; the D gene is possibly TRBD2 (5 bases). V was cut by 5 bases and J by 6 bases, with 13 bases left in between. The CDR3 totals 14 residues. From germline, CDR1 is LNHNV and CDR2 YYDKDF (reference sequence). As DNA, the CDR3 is TGTGCCACCAGCTCACCGGGGTTACCCGGGGAGCTGTTTTTT. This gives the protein CATSSPGLPGELFF.

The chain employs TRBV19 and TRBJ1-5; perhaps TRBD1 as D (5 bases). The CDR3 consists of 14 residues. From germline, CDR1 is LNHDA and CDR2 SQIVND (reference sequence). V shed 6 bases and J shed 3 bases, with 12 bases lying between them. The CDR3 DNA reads TGTGCCAGTAGAGGGCAGGGCCTCAATCAGCCCCAGCATTTT. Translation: CASRGQGLNQPQHF. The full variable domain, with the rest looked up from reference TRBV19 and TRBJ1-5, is DGGITQSPKYLFRKEGQNVTLSCEQNLNHDAMYWYRQDPGQGLRLIYYSQIVNDFQKGDIAEGYSVSREKKESFPLTVTSAQKNPTAFYLCASRGQGLNQPQHFGDGTRLSIL.

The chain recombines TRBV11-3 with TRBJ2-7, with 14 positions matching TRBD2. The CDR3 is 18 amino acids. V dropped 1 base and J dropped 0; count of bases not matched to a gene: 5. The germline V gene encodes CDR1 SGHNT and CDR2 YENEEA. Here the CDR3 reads CASSLGLAGGQNSYEQYF. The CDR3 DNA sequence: TGTGCCAGCAGCTTAGGACTAGCGGGAGGGCAGAACTCCTACGAGCAGTACTTC.

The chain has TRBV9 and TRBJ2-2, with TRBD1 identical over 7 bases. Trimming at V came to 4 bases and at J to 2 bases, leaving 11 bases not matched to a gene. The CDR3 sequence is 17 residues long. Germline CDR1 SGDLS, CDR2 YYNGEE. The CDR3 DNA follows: TGTGCCAGCAGCACCCGATGGGGGACAGCAAACACCGGGGAGCTGTTTTTT. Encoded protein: CASSTRWGTANTGELFF. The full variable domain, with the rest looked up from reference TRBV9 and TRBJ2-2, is DSGVTQTPKHLITATGQRVTLRCSPRSGDLSVYWYQQSLDQGLQFLIQYYNGEERAKGNILERFSAQQFPDLHSELNLSSLELGDSALYFCASSTRWGTANTGELFFGEGSRLTVL.

The CDR3 nucleotides are TGCGCCAGCAGCTTCACATCCTCCTACGAGCAGTACTTC. Amino acids: CASSFTSSYEQYF. This sequence joins TRBV5-1 and TRBJ2-7; D uncertain. The germline V gene encodes CDR1 SGHRS and CDR2 YFSETQ. V lost 2 bases to trimming and J lost 0 bases, with 6 bases between them. This CDR3 has 13 residues.

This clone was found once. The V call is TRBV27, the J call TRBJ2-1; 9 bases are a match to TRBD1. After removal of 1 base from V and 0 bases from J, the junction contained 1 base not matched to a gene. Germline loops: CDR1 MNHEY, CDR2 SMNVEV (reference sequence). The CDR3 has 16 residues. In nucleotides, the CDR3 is TGTGCCAGCAGTTTATGGGGACAGGGCTCCTACAATGAGCAGTTCTTC. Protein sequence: CASSLWGQGSYNEQFF.

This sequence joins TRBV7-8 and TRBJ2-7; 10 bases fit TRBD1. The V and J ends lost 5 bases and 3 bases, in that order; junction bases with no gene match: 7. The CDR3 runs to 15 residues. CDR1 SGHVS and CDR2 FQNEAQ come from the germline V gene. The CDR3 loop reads CASSNRDRGNYEQYF. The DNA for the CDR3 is TGTGCCAGCAGCAACCGGGACAGGGGAAACTACGAGCAGTACTTC.

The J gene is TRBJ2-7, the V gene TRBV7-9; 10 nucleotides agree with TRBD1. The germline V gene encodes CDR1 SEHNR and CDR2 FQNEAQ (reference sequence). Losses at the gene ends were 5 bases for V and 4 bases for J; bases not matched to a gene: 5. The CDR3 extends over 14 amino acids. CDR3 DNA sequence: TGTGCCAGCAGCAGTGACAGGGGGCGATACGAGCAGTACTTC. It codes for CASSSDRGRYEQYF.

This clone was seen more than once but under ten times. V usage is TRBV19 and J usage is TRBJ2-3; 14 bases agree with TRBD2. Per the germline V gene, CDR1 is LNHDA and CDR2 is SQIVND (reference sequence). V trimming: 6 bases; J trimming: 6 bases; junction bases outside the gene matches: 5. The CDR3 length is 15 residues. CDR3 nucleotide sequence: TGTGCCAGTAGGACTAGCGGGAGGGCCAGGGATACGCAGTATTTT. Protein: CASRTSGRARDTQYF.

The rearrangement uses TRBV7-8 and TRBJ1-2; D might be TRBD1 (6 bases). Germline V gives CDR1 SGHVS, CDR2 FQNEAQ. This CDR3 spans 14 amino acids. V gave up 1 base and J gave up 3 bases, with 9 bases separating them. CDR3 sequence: CASSLEAGDYGYTF. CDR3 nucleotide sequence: TGTGCCAGCAGCTTAGAGGCAGGGGACTATGGCTACACCTTC.

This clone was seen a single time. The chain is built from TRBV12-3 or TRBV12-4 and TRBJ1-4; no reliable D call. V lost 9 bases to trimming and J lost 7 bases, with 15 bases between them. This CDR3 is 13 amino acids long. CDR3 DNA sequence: TGTGCCAGTCGTTTCACAGCGGGTGAAAAACTGTTTTTT. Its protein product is CASRFTAGEKLFF.

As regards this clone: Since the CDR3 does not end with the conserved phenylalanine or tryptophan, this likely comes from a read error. CDR3 in amino acids: CASSDATGIYTL. The CDR3 DNA follows: TGTGCCAGCAGTGATGCGACTGGTATCTACACCCTC. The chain is built from TRBV6-1 and TRBJ1-2; D is uncertain. The CDR3 sequence is 12 residues long. Germline V gives CDR1 MNHNS, CDR2 SASEGT. V was pared by 3 bases and J by 10 bases, with 12 bases between.

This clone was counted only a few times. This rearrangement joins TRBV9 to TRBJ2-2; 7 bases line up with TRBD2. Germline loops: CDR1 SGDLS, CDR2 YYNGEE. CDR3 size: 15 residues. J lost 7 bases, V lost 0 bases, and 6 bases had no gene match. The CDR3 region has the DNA TGTGCCAGCAGCGTAGTGGCTAGCGGAGGCGGGGAGCTGTTTTTT. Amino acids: CASSVVASGGGELFF. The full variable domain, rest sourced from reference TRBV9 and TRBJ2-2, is DSGVTQTPKHLITATGQRVTLRCSPRSGDLSVYWYQQSLDQGLQFLIQYYNGEERAKGNILERFSAQQFPDLHSELNLSSLELGDSALYFCASSVVASGGGELFFGEGSRLTVL.

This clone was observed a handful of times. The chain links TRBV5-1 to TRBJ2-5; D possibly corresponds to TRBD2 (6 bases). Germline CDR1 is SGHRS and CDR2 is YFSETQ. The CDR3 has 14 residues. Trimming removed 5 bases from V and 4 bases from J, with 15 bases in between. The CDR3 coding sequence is TGCGCCAGCAGGACCGGGACCGGGGGAGAGACCCAGTACTTC. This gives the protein CASRTGTGGETQYF.

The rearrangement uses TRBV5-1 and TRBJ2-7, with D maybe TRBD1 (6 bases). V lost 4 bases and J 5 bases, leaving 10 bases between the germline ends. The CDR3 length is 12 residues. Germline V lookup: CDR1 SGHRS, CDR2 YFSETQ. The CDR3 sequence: CASSRDNNEQYF. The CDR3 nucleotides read TGCGCCAGCAGCCGGGACAATAACGAGCAGTACTTC.

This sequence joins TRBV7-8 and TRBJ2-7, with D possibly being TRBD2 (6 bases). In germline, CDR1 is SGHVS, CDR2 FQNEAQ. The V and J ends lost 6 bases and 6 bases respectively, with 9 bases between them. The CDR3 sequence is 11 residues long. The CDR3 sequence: CASSFGGEQYF. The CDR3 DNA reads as TGTGCCAGCAGTTTCGGGGGCGAGCAGTACTTC.